One and the same sample provided the 32 T cell receptor beta chains below, sequenced in a study of blood T cells in healthy people across ages. Then a second PCR, running roughly 7 to 11 cycles, was carried out with a sample-barcoded 5' primer and a J-beta primer mix. MiXCR was run by TCRdb on the 5' RACE reads, yielding one entry per CDR3 protein. The table shows hundreds of thousands of distinct CDR3 sequences, with 55% to 75% occurring only once. The sample comprised blood. These receptors were obtained from a man aged 30 to 39 in good health.

The V and J genes are TRBV28 and TRBJ2-3, with D possibly called TRBD1 or TRBD2 (5 bases each). CDR1 and CDR2 from the germline V gene are MDHEN and SYDVKM. This CDR3 region has 15 residues. The V end was cut by 7 bases, the J end by 3 bases, with 17 bases between. The CDR3 nucleotides are TGTGCCAGCACTCATGCCGGGACGGCGACAGATACGCAGTATTTT. The encoded protein is CASTHAGTATDTQYF.

V and J are TRBV5-1 and TRBJ2-5; tentative D call: TRBD1 (6 bases). The CDR3 totals 15 residues. Trimming left V 7 bases short and J 3 bases short, with 19 bases between. Germline CDR1 is SGHRS and CDR2 is YFSETQ. The CDR3 region is CASSIAGTLEETQYF. The DNA of the CDR3 is TGCGCCAGCTCGATAGCCGGGACACTAGAAGAGACCCAGTACTTC.

The gene calls are TRBV6-5 and TRBJ2-7; 10 nucleotides line up with TRBD1. V shed 5 bases, J shed 0 bases, and the junction held 4 bases outside the gene matches. CDR1 is MNHEY, CDR2 SVGAGI, per germline. This CDR3 has 15 residues. The DNA for the CDR3 is TGTGCCAGCAGTGACGGACAGGGGGACTCCTACGAGCAGTACTTC. It is translated as CASSDGQGDSYEQYF.

The V and J genes are TRBV6-5 and TRBJ2-3; D is unresolved. The germline V gene has CDR1 MNHEY and CDR2 SVGAGI. The germline V and J ends were trimmed by 2 bases and 5 bases, with 8 bases remaining between them. The CDR3 is made up of 13 amino acids. For the CDR3, the DNA is TGTGCCAGCAGTTACCACCGCCGAGATACGCAGTATTTT. Encoded protein: CASSYHRRDTQYF.

This clonotype came up a few times. This chain links TRBV12-3 or TRBV12-4 with TRBJ2-3; TRBD2 agrees at 11 bases. Unmatched junction bases numbered 4, after V lost 6 bases and J lost 2 bases. The CDR3 spans 15 residues. CDR3 nucleotide sequence: TGTGCCAGCAGCTTACTAGCGGGGGACACAGATACGCAGTATTTT. Translated, it gives CASSLLAGDTDTQYF.

The rearrangement uses TRBV7-9 and TRBJ2-2; D is unclear. Trimming shortened V by 5 bases and J by 7 bases, and 8 bases separated the two germline ends. CDR1 is SEHNR, CDR2 FQNEAQ, per germline (reference sequence). The CDR3 totals 12 residues. The CDR3 nucleotides read TGTGCCAGCAGCGGGCCGTACGGGGAGCTGTTTTTT. It translates to CASSGPYGELFF. Using reference TRBV7-9 and TRBJ2-2 for the parts outside the CDR3, the full variable domain is DTGVSQNPRHKITKRGQNVTFRCDPISEHNRLYWYRQTLGQGPEFLTYFQNEAQLEKSRLLSDRFSAERPKGSFSTLEIQRTEQGDSAMYLCASSGPYGELFFGEGSRLTVL.

Points on this clonotype: At one of its ends the junction is not consistent with the germline gene, which may arise from a read error. The rearrangement links TRBV6-1 to TRBJ2-4; D not certain. The CDR3 consists of 11 residues. Germline assignment: CDR1 MNHNS and CDR2 SASEGT. CDR3 coding DNA: TGTGCCGGCAGTGATACACACATTCAGTACTTC. This translates into CAGSDTHIQYF.

This clonotype turned up a few times. The rearrangement joins TRBV9 to TRBJ2-7, with D perhaps TRBD1 (6 bases). V gave up 3 bases and J gave up 1 base, with 14 bases separating them. The germline gives CDR1 SGDLS, CDR2 YYNGEE. This CDR3 has 15 amino acids. CDR3 nucleotide sequence: TGTGCCAGCAGCGCAACCGGGACACCGTCCTACGAGCAGTACTTC. It encodes CASSATGTPSYEQYF.

With respect to this clonotype: One junction end disagrees with the germline gene, perhaps due to a read error. The chain carries TRBV6-5 and TRBJ2-3; a weak D match, TRBD2 (7 bases). The CDR3 spans 15 residues. The germline CDR1 and CDR2 sequences are MNHEY and SVGAGI. CDR3 amino acids: CASCEGGGPTGTQYF. CDR3 nucleotide sequence: TGTGCCAGCTGCGAGGGAGGGGGGCCCACAGGTACGCAGTATTTT.

V usage is TRBV7-2 and J usage is TRBJ1-1; a weak D match, TRBD1 (5 bases). Germline values: CDR1 SGHTA, CDR2 FQGNSA. There are 16 residues in the CDR3. V lost 1 base, J lost 5 bases, and 17 bases lay in between. The CDR3 is CASSLDTRGGGTEAFF. In DNA form, the CDR3 reads TGTGCCAGCAGCTTAGACACCCGGGGGGGAGGAACTGAAGCTTTCTTT. Full variable domain (missing parts from reference TRBV7-2 and TRBJ1-1): GAGVSQSPSNKVTEKGKDVELRCDPISGHTALYWYRQSLGQGLEFLIYFQGNSAPDKSGLPSDRFSAERTGGSVSTLTIQRTQQEDSAVYLCASSLDTRGGGTEAFFGQGTRLTVV.

This clonotype has a handful of counts. The V gene is TRBV7-2, the J gene TRBJ2-1; D gene unclear. Germline V gene data show CDR1 as SGHTA and CDR2 as FQGNSA. V lost 5 bases and J 4 bases, leaving 9 bases between the germline ends. The CDR3 covers 13 residues. The CDR3 spells CASSPTPYNEQFF. In DNA, the CDR3 is TGTGCCAGCAGCCCGACCCCTTACAATGAGCAGTTCTTC.

This clonotype turned up a few times. This chain joins TRBV7-9 and TRBJ2-7; 11 bases are shared with TRBD1. The J call may be incorrect, as the DNA end agrees better with TRBJ2-5. This CDR3 has 14 amino acids. Germline values: CDR1 SEHNR, CDR2 FQNEAQ (reference sequence). Here the CDR3 reads CASSIGTGGETQYF. In nucleotides, the CDR3 is TGTGCCAGCAGCATCGGGACAGGGGGAGAGACCCAGTACTTC.

V usage is TRBV6-5 and J usage is TRBJ2-7; possible D gene TRBD2, 7 bases. V was pared by 2 bases and J by 2 bases, with 13 bases between. Germline V CDR1 and CDR2: MNHEY, SVGAGI. The CDR3 totals 15 residues. The CDR3 region is CASSYTGGGPYEQYF. In DNA form, the CDR3 reads TGTGCCAGCAGTTACACAGGCGGGGGCCCCTACGAGCAGTACTTC.

This clonotype was counted once. The rearrangement links TRBV10-3 to TRBJ1-5; D gene uncertain. The V end was cut by 11 bases, the J end by 5 bases, with 10 bases between. Germline values: CDR1 ENHRY, CDR2 SYGVKD. CDR3 size: 11 residues. The CDR3 here is CAVFTHQPQHF. CDR3 nucleotide sequence: TGTGCCGTCTTCACTCATCAGCCCCAGCATTTT.

This clonotype turned up a few times. The rearrangement links TRBV2 to TRBJ2-1; 12 bases are a match to TRBD1. In germline, CDR1 is SNHLY, CDR2 FYNNEI. CDR3 length: 15 amino acids. Trimming took 8 bases from V and 2 from J; bases not matched to a gene: 4. This CDR3 reads CASRRDRGPYNEQFF. The CDR3 coding sequence is TGTGCCAGCCGCCGGGACAGGGGGCCCTACAATGAGCAGTTCTTC.

J is TRBJ2-1 and V is TRBV15; D is ambiguous. Germline V gene sequence: CDR1 LNHNV, CDR2 YYDKDF (reference sequence). Trimming pared 3 bases from V and 5 bases from J, leaving 8 bases between. The CDR3 covers 13 residues. CDR3 loop: CATSSHPDNEQFF. The CDR3 DNA reads as TGTGCCACCAGCAGTCACCCGGACAATGAGCAGTTCTTC.

This clonotype was picked up a small number of times. The junction and the germline gene differ at one end; a read error may be behind it. The chain couples TRBV7-9 to TRBJ2-3, with 9 bases matching TRBD2. This CDR3 comprises 16 residues. The germline CDR1 and CDR2 sequences are SEHNR and FQNEAQ (reference sequence). The chain's CDR3 is CASSLAPSGVTDTQYF. As DNA, the CDR3 is TGTGCCAGCAGCCTAGCTCCTAGCGGGGTCACAGATACGCAGTATTTT.

The chain combines TRBV9 with TRBJ2-3, with 9 bases aligning to TRBD2. CDR3 size: 14 residues. V shed 4 bases and J 4 bases; nucleotides not matched to a gene: 4. Per germline, CDR1 SGDLS and CDR2 YYNGEE. This CDR3 reads CASSLSGSPDTQYF. CDR3 DNA: TGTGCCAGCAGCCTTAGCGGGAGTCCAGATACGCAGTATTTT. The entire variable domain, with the rest obtained from reference TRBV9 and TRBJ2-3, is as follows: DSGVTQTPKHLITATGQRVTLRCSPRSGDLSVYWYQQSLDQGLQFLIQYYNGEERAKGNILERFSAQQFPDLHSELNLSSLELGDSALYFCASSLSGSPDTQYFGPGTRLTVL.

This chain uses TRBV4-3 with TRBJ2-5, with 7 bases lining up with TRBD1. Germline loops: CDR1 LGHNA, CDR2 YSLEER. The CDR3 has 18 residues. J lost 11 bases, V lost 2 bases, and 23 bases had no gene match. CDR3 sequence reads: CASSQRTTSGTVGGQQYF. CDR3 sequence (DNA): TGCGCCAGCAGCCAAAGGACCACCTCCGGGACAGTGGGTGGGCAGCAGTACTTC.

This chain joins TRBV27 and TRBJ1-1; maybe TRBD1 (6 bases). CDR3 length equals 13 residues. The V end was cut by 7 bases, the J end by 1 base, with 10 bases between. The germline CDR1 and CDR2 sequences are MNHEY and SMNVEV (reference sequence). CDR3 amino acids: CASIWTENTEAFF. In DNA form, the CDR3 reads TGTGCCAGCATCTGGACAGAGAACACTGAAGCTTTCTTT.

The chain uses TRBV6-6 and TRBJ2-5, with 10 bases lining up with TRBD2. The V segment lost 4 bases and the J segment 7 bases; nucleotides outside the gene matches: 6. Germline values: CDR1 MNHNY, CDR2 SVGAGI (reference sequence). The CDR3 is 14 residues long. The CDR3 nucleotides are TGTGCCAGCAGTTCCGGACGGACTAGCGGGACCCAGTACTTC. Amino acid sequence: CASSSGRTSGTQYF.

The rearrangement uses TRBV20-1 and TRBJ2-5; 9 bases are a match to TRBD2. Unmatched junction bases numbered 1, after V lost 5 bases and J lost 0 bases. Germline CDR1 DFQATT, CDR2 SNEGSKA (reference sequence). The CDR3 has 13 amino acids. The CDR3 bases are TGCAGTGCTCGCGGGAGGGACCAAGAGACCCAGTACTTC. It yields the protein CSARGRDQETQYF.

The chain combines TRBV29-1 with TRBJ1-2; tentative D call: TRBD1 (5 bases). Germline V lookup: CDR1 SQVTM, CDR2 ANQGSEA. Trimming left V 6 bases short and J 0 bases short, with 17 bases between. The CDR3 is 15 amino acids. The CDR3: CSVRNPGPTNYGYTF. In DNA, the CDR3 is TGCAGCGTCAGAAACCCGGGACCGACTAACTATGGCTACACCTTC.

The chain uses TRBV6-1 and TRBJ2-5; TRBD2 agrees at 7 bases. This CDR3 is built from 12 residues. Trimming at V came to 8 bases and at J to 5 bases, leaving 5 bases not matched to a gene. Germline V lookup: CDR1 MNHNS, CDR2 SASEGT. CDR3 sequence: CASGRGLETQYF. CDR3 DNA: TGTGCCAGCGGGAGGGGCCTGGAGACCCAGTACTTC.

This clonotype was counted only a few times. The genes are TRBV11-1 and TRBJ2-5; possibly TRBD2 for D (5 bases). Germline loops: CDR1 SGHAT, CDR2 FQDESV (reference sequence). The CDR3 spans 15 residues. Trimming removed 4 bases from V and 2 bases from J, with 14 bases in between. As DNA, the CDR3 is TGTGCCAGCAGCTCCAGCCCGGACTCACAAGAGACCCAGTACTTC. Its protein is CASSSSPDSQETQYF.

J is TRBJ2-5 and V is TRBV20-1; 14 nucleotides agree with TRBD2. V dropped 6 bases and J dropped 4; count of bases not matched to a gene: 1. Germline V gene sequence: CDR1 DFQATT, CDR2 SNEGSKA (reference sequence). The CDR3 sequence is 13 residues long. CDR3 sequence reads: CSAGTSGRETQYF. CDR3 nucleotide sequence: TGCAGTGCCGGGACTAGCGGGAGAGAGACCCAGTACTTC.

The chain couples TRBV20-1 to TRBJ2-7; 11 bases agree with TRBD2. CDR1 and CDR2 (germline): DFQATT, SNEGSKA (reference sequence). CDR3 size: 13 residues. V lost 4 bases to trimming and J lost 3 bases; unmatched junction nucleotides: 2. Written as DNA, the CDR3 is TGCAGTGCTATGGGGACTAGCGGCTACGAGCAGTACTTC. Translated, it gives CSAMGTSGYEQYF.

The CDR3 is CASSFRLIHGGGETQYF. The CDR3 DNA sequence: TGTGCCAGCAGTTTCCGACTGATACACGGAGGAGGAGAGACCCAGTACTTC. This chain connects TRBV5-6 to TRBJ2-5; tentatively, D is TRBD2 (5 bases). Germline V gene data show CDR1 as SGHDT and CDR2 as YYEEEE. V was trimmed by 5 bases and J by 4 bases, leaving 24 bases between them. The CDR3 has 17 residues.

On this clonotype itself: One base away lies a much larger clone, so this may be a sequencing read error. The V and J genes are TRBV29-1 and TRBJ2-3, with TRBD1 matching over 7 bases. Germline V lookup: CDR1 SQVTM, CDR2 ANQGSEA. This CDR3 is built from 17 residues. V trimming: 2 bases; J trimming: 6 bases; junction bases outside the gene matches: 17. Here the CDR3 reads CSVESLTLQGNLDTQYF. CDR3 DNA sequence: TGCAGCGTTGAATCTTTGACCCTACAGGGGAATTTGGATACGCAGTATTTT.

CDR3 nucleotide sequence: TGCAGTGGGACAGGGGTTCTAAACACTGAAGCTTTCTTT. Its translation: CSGTGVLNTEAFF. The rearrangement links TRBV20-1 to TRBJ1-1, with 9 bases fitting TRBD1. CDR1 is DFQATT, CDR2 SNEGSKA, per germline (reference sequence). The CDR3 consists of 13 residues. The junction had 5 bases not matched to a gene; V was cut back by 7 bases and J by 2 bases.

CDR3 nucleotides: TGTGCCAGCAGCATACGGGACAGGGGGACCTCTAGCACAGATACGCAGTATTTT. Translation: CASSIRDRGTSSTDTQYF. This chain joins TRBV9 and TRBJ2-3, with 11 bases that match TRBD1. The CDR3 is 18 residues long. The junction had 10 bases not matched to a gene; V was cut back by 4 bases and J by 0 bases. Germline-derived CDR1 and CDR2 are SGDLS and YYNGEE. Combining the CDR3 with reference TRBV9 and TRBJ2-3 gives the whole variable domain DSGVTQTPKHLITATGQRVTLRCSPRSGDLSVYWYQQSLDQGLQFLIQYYNGEERAKGNILERFSAQQFPDLHSELNLSSLELGDSALYFCASSIRDRGTSSTDTQYFGPGTRLTVL.

This clonotype was found a few times. The chain is built from TRBV29-1 and TRBJ2-3; D possibly uses TRBD1 or TRBD2 (6 bases each). This CDR3 region has 15 residues. Germline values: CDR1 SQVTM, CDR2 ANQGSEA. V was shortened by 3 bases and J by 4 bases, with 17 bases between the two germline ends. The CDR3 region has the DNA TGCAGCGTTGAGCTGGGGGGCTCTGACTCAGATACGCAGTATTTT. Its translation: CSVELGGSDSDTQYF.